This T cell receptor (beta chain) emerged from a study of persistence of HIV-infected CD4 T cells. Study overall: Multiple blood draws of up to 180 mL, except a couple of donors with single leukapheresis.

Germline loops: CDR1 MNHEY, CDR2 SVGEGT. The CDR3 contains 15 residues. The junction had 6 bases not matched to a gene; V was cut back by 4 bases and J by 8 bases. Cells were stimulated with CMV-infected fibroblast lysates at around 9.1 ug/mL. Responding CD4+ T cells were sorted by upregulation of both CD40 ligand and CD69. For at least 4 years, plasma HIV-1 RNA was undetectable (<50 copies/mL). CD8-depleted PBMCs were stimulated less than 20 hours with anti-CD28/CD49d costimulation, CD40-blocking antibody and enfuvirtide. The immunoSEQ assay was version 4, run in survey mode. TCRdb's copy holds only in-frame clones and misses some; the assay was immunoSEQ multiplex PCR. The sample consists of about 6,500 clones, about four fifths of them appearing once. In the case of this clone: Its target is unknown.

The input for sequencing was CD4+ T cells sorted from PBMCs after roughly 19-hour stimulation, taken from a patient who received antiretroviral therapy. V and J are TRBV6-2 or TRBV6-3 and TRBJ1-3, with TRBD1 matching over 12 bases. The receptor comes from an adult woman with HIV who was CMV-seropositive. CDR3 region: CASSSPGQGAYTIYF. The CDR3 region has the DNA TGTGCCAGCAGTTCCCCGGGACAGGGGGCTTACACCATATATTTT.